This T cell receptor (beta chain) is drawn from a study of blood T cell repertoires in COVID-19. Overall study: T cells, B-cell-depleted T cells, or PBMCs provided the cDNA or gDNA that served as material.

The CDR3 covers 16 residues. V was shortened by 4 bases and J by 3 bases, with 16 bases between the two germline ends. CDR1 and CDR2 from the germline V gene are KGHSH and LQKENI. The protocol was immunoSEQ multiplex PCR, while the TCRdb copy is restricted to in-frame clones and leaves out a portion. The data contain about 220,000 clones, 80% to 85% of them seen just once; the ten biggest clones take up around 5.5%. This clone was counted between two and nine times. The clonotype was recovered from a woman in her fifties or sixties who had recovered from COVID-19. The gene calls are TRBV18 and TRBJ1-5; no clear D gene. The sequenced material came from peripheral blood. In nucleotides, the CDR3 is TGTGCCAGCTCACGCGGATCACCGGTTGACAATCAGCCCCAGCATTTT. This codes for CASSRGSPVDNQPQHF.